The T cell receptor beta chain described here comes from a study of blood T cell repertoires in COVID-19. Study overall: COVID-19 samples from acute and convalescent phases originated in the United States, Italy and Spain.

This CDR3 spans 16 amino acids. The ends were cut back, 1 base at V and 2 bases at J, with 13 bases in the middle. Original handling: Using reference gene primer amplification, nucleated cell counts were estimated. Sequenced by immunoSEQ multiplex PCR; TCRdb stores in-frame clones only, minus some. V and J calls and clone size are copied from that table; D and trimming were computed from the DNA. The data contain roughly 300,000 clones, about 82% of them singletons. The chain combines TRBV5-3 with TRBJ1-3; D uncertain. TRBV5-3 falls under the ORF class, with uncertain function. The sequenced sample consisted of peripheral blood. This sequence was found in a human donor in a cohort sampled during active COVID-19. The CDR3 here is CARSLRGRSTGNTIYF. The CDR3 coding sequence is TGTGCCAGAAGCTTGCGAGGCAGATCTACTGGAAACACCATATATTTT.